Each of the 6 T cell receptor beta chains below was sequenced from the same sample in a study of T cell responses to AZD1222 COVID-19 vaccine (dated by TCRdb to the early 2020s). Library method: the immunoSEQ multiplex PCR assay. TCRdb retrieved this table from immuneACCESS and kept in-frame rearrangements only. Not all clones are present; in checked studies, unresolved V genes account for under half, and no reason is known for the remainder. The sample records tens of thousands of clones, 90% of which are singletons. The ten most abundant clones make up about 8.4% of the sample. In the paper's terms, the time point label means: baseline before first vaccination. This material consisted of peripheral blood, taken on day 0 of AZD1222 vaccination. These receptors originate from an adult in good health.

This clone was seen only once. V usage is TRBV7-2 and J usage is TRBJ1-5, with 9 bases aligning to TRBD1. The CDR3 contains 13 residues. The V gene's germline CDR1 is SGHTA and CDR2 FQGNSA. The ends lost 5 bases at V and 8 bases at J; junction bases unmatched: 4. The CDR3 reads CASSKDRGEPQHF. In DNA form, the CDR3 reads TGTGCCAGCAGCAAAGACAGGGGGGAGCCCCAGCATTTT.

V usage is TRBV7-3 and J usage is TRBJ2-3, with a possible D match to TRBD1 (5 bases). V lost 0 bases and J 5 bases, leaving 9 bases between the germline ends. CDR3 size: 14 residues. Germline V lookup: CDR1 SGHTA, CDR2 FQGTGA. This chain's CDR3 is CASSLTGVVDTQYF. The DNA for the CDR3 is TGTGCCAGCAGCTTAACAGGGGTTGTAGATACGCAGTATTTT.

The chain recombines TRBV6-5 with TRBJ1-1; D is uncertain. Looked up from germline, CDR1 is MNHEY and CDR2 is SVGAGI. This CDR3 is built from 11 residues. The V end lost 10 bases, the J end lost 1 base, and 7 bases lay between the germline ends. The CDR3 spells CATLQNTEAFF. In DNA, the CDR3 is TGTGCCACCCTACAGAACACTGAAGCTTTCTTT.

This clone turned up a few times. This chain connects TRBV5-1 to TRBJ2-1; 8 nucleotides agree with TRBD1. There are 15 residues in the CDR3. The V segment lost 4 bases and the J segment 6 bases; nucleotides outside the gene matches: 9. Germline V gene lookup returns CDR1 SGHRS and CDR2 YFSETQ. Written as DNA, the CDR3 is TGCGCCAGCAGCCCAGGACAGGGCGTCGGCAATGAGCAGTTCTTC. Its translation is CASSPGQGVGNEQFF.

The V gene is TRBV7-9, the J gene TRBJ2-7, with 9 nucleotides matching TRBD2. Germline-derived CDR1 and CDR2 are SEHNR and FQNEAQ (reference sequence). The CDR3 totals 17 residues. The ends lost 4 bases at V and 4 bases at J; junction bases unmatched: 14. The CDR3 protein is CASSSTGKSGGTYEQYF. The CDR3 DNA follows: TGTGCCAGCAGCTCCACGGGGAAAAGCGGGGGGACGTACGAGCAGTACTTC.

A single count supports this clone. The chain joins TRBV5-1 to TRBJ2-1; 8 bases align to TRBD2. CDR1 is SGHRS, CDR2 YFSETQ, per germline. This CDR3 spans 15 amino acids. V shed 2 bases, J shed 4 bases, and the junction held 5 bases outside the gene matches. CDR3 coding DNA: TGCGCCAGCAGCTTCACTAGCGGCTCTTACAATGAGCAGTTCTTC. Translation gives CASSFTSGSYNEQFF.